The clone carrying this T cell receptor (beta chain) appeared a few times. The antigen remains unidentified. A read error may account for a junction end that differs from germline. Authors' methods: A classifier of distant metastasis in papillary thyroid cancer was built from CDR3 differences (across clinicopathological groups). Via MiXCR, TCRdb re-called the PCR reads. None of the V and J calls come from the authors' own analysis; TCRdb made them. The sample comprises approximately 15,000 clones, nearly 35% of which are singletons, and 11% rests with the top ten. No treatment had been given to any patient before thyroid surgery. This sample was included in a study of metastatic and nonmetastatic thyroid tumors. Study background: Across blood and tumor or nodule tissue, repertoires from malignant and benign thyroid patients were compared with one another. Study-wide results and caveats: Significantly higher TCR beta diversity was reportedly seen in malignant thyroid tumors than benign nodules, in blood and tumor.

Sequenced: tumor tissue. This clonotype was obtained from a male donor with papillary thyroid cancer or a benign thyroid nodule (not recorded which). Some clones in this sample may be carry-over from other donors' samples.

CDR3 DNA: TGTTCCACCAAGTGCCCCTACAATGAGCAGTTCTTC. Its translation is CSTKCPYNEQFF. The rearrangement uses TRBV24-1 and TRBJ2-1; D not resolved. The germline gives CDR1 KGHDR, CDR2 SFDVKD. This CDR3 spans 12 amino acids.